These 18 T cell receptor beta chains came from one sample sequenced in a study of T-cell memory formation after mild COVID-19. From the 5' RACE reads, TCRdb called clonotypes with MiXCR, one entry per CDR3 protein. Of roughly 620,000 distinct CDR3 sequences listed, 18% are singletons. Specimen: PBMCs or a T cell subset sorted from them (not recorded which). The source is an adult woman who had mild COVID-19 (a few samples of this study predate the infection). Cell type and time point are not known.

This clonotype was seen more than once but under ten times. This chain connects TRBV21-1 to TRBJ1-5; the table's D call of TRBD1 was not tested on the DNA. TRBV21-1 is shown as a pseudogene. CDR3 size: 14 residues. CDR3 protein: CASSTRRGQGPSHF. In nucleotides, the CDR3 is TGTGCCAGCAGCACCCGAAGGGGACAGGGACCATCTCATTTT.

This clonotype was counted once. The chain links TRBV7-8 to TRBJ2-1; the D is unclear. The CDR3 sequence is 15 residues long. In germline, CDR1 is SGHVS, CDR2 FQNEAQ. V was pared by 3 bases and J by 0 bases, with 9 bases between. In DNA, the CDR3 is TGTGCCAGCAGCTTCAAGGCGAGCTCCTACAATGAGCAGTTCTTC. Its protein product is CASSFKASSYNEQFF.

The rearrangement uses TRBV11-3 and TRBJ2-5; 8 nucleotides line up with TRBD1. The trim removed 0 bases at V and 5 bases at J, leaving 8 bases unmatched. CDR3 length: 16 amino acids. The V gene's germline CDR1 is SGHNT and CDR2 YENEEA. The DNA for the CDR3 is TGTGCCAGCAGCTTAGATCTGGCAGGGGGCTCGGAGACCCAGTACTTC. Amino acid sequence: CASSLDLAGGSETQYF. Full variable domain (remainder filled in from reference TRBV11-3 and TRBJ2-5): EAGVVQSPRYKIIEKKQPVAFWCNPISGHNTLYWYLQNLGQGPELLIRYENEEAVDDSQLPKDRFSAERLKGVDSTLKIQPAELGDSAVYLCASSLDLAGGSETQYFGPGTRLLVL.

This clonotype was observed at least ten times. The V and J genes are TRBV15 and TRBJ2-3; D is ambiguous. Trimming removed 3 bases at V and 0 bases at J, with 10 bases between. This CDR3 contains 15 residues. In germline, CDR1 is LNHNV, CDR2 YYDKDF (reference sequence). The chain's CDR3 is CATSRGGGSTDTQYF. In DNA form, the CDR3 reads TGTGCCACCAGCAGGGGCGGTGGTAGCACAGATACGCAGTATTTT.

V and J are TRBV3-1 and TRBJ1-2; D is uncertain. This CDR3 is 15 amino acids long. The V end was cut by 0 bases, the J end by 2 bases, with 10 bases between. Germline V gene data show CDR1 as LGHDT and CDR2 as YNNKEL (reference sequence). The DNA of the CDR3 is TGTGCCAGCAGCCAAGATTCAGGCAGAAACTATGGCTACACCTTC. This gives the protein CASSQDSGRNYGYTF.

This clonotype was observed a handful of times. The chain is built from TRBV6-6 and TRBJ2-5, with 8 bases fitting TRBD1. This CDR3 comprises 16 residues. Germline V lookup: CDR1 MNHNY, CDR2 SVGAGI (reference sequence). Trimming cost V 6 bases and J 9 bases; bases outside gene matches: 18. The chain's CDR3 is CASRTYAQGAMESQYF. For the CDR3, the DNA is TGTGCCAGCAGAACTTACGCGCAGGGGGCGATGGAGTCCCAGTACTTC.

This clonotype turned up a few times. The genes are TRBV7-7 and TRBJ2-5, with 9 nucleotides matching TRBD1. Unmatched junction bases numbered 11, after V lost 4 bases and J lost 5 bases. The CDR3 spans 16 residues. Germline CDR1 SSHAT, CDR2 FNYEAQ (reference sequence). The CDR3 coding sequence is TGTGCCAGCAGCTATGAACCGGGACAGGGCGATGAGACCCAGTACTTC. Translating it yields CASSYEPGQGDETQYF.

In this sample, this clonotype turned up a few times. The chain uses TRBV19 and TRBJ1-1; TRBD1 matches 7 bases. The CDR3 covers 15 residues. Unmatched junction bases numbered 7, after V lost 6 bases and J lost 0 bases. Germline V gene sequence: CDR1 LNHDA, CDR2 SQIVND (reference sequence). The CDR3 DNA reads TGTGCCAGTAGACTTGGGACAGTCCTGAACACTGAAGCTTTCTTT. Translating it yields CASRLGTVLNTEAFF.

This clonotype was seen at least ten times. This sequence joins TRBV7-9 and TRBJ2-1, with 7 bases aligning to TRBD1. CDR1 SEHNR and CDR2 FQNEAQ come from the germline V gene (reference sequence). V lost 5 bases and J lost 0; bases outside the gene matches: 4. This CDR3 has 15 amino acids. This CDR3 is CASSDRDSSYNEQFF. The CDR3 nucleotides read TGTGCCAGCAGCGACAGGGACAGCTCCTACAATGAGCAGTTCTTC.

V usage is TRBV29-1 and J usage is TRBJ2-3, with D perhaps matching TRBD1 (8 bases). V was clipped by 3 bases and J by 11 bases, with 18 bases between them. CDR3 length: 13 amino acids. CDR1 and CDR2 from the germline V gene are SQVTM and ANQGSEA. The CDR3, as DNA: TGCAGCGTTGACCGGACAGGGTGGGAGGGGCAGTATTTT. It codes for CSVDRTGWEGQYF.

This clonotype occurred a few times. The gene calls are TRBV20-1 and TRBJ2-6, with 7 bases matching TRBD2. V trimming: 0 bases; J trimming: 0 bases; junction bases outside the gene matches: 5. Germline-derived CDR1 and CDR2 are DFQATT and SNEGSKA (reference sequence). The CDR3 contains 17 residues. This CDR3 reads CSARDPLANSGANVLTF. Here the CDR3 DNA reads TGCAGTGCTAGAGACCCACTAGCGAACTCTGGGGCCAACGTCCTGACTTTC.

This clonotype was recorded many times. This rearrangement joins TRBV29-1 to TRBJ2-4; D tentatively fits TRBD1 or TRBD2 (6 bases each). V dropped 6 bases and J dropped 9 bases, with 15 bases sitting between them. Germline V gives CDR1 SQVTM, CDR2 ANQGSEA. The CDR3 is made up of 12 amino acids. In DNA, the CDR3 is TGCAGCGTCCCCGTAGGGGGAGGCATTCAGTACTTC. Translation: CSVPVGGGIQYF.

This chain links TRBV7-8 with TRBJ2-7; 7 bases line up with TRBD1. Per the germline V gene, CDR1 is SGHVS and CDR2 is FQNEAQ. The length of the CDR3 is 17 residues. With 1 base clipped from V and 0 bases from J, the junction kept 9 bases outside the gene matches. The CDR3 region has the DNA TGTGCCAGCAGCTTAGAGGGGCTAGACAGGGTCTCCTACGAGCAGTACTTC. Residues: CASSLEGLDRVSYEQYF.

This rearrangement joins TRBV7-2 to TRBJ2-3, with 9 bases lining up with TRBD2. CDR3 length: 16 residues. The V gene end was trimmed by 5 bases and the J gene end by 0 bases; junction bases not matched to a gene: 6. The germline V gene has CDR1 SGHTA and CDR2 FQGNSA. Here the CDR3 reads CASSEWRGGSTDTQYF. CDR3 bases: TGTGCCAGCAGCGAATGGCGGGGGGGAAGCACAGATACGCAGTATTTT.

This clonotype was seen a single time. V is TRBV9 and J is TRBJ2-3, with TRBD2 matching over 11 bases. The CDR3 is made up of 15 amino acids. V was clipped by 0 bases and J by 4 bases; unmatched bases: 1. CDR1 and CDR2 from the germline V gene are SGDLS and YYNGEE. CDR3 sequence (DNA): TGTGCCAGCAGCGTAGGGGGACTAGCGGCAGATACGCAGTATTTT. This codes for CASSVGGLAADTQYF.

This clonotype appeared a few times. The rearrangement links TRBV29-1 to TRBJ1-2; no reliable D call. Germline loops: CDR1 SQVTM, CDR2 ANQGSEA. The CDR3 extends over 12 amino acids. The V end lost 3 bases, the J end lost 7 bases, and 12 bases lay between the germline ends. The CDR3 coding sequence is TGCAGCGTTGACGACGGAATGGGTGGCTACACCTTC. Amino acids: CSVDDGMGGYTF. Variable domain in full (rest from reference TRBV29-1 and TRBJ1-2): SAVISQKPSRDICQRGTSLTIQCQVDSQVTMMFWYRQQPGQSLTLIATANQGSEATYESGFVIDKFPISRPNLTFSTLTVSNMSPEDSSIYLCSVDDGMGGYTFGSGTRLTVV.

A word on this clonotype: This may be a read error, as it is one base from a much larger clone. The chain carries TRBV4-2 and TRBJ2-7, with 10 bases matching TRBD2. V dropped 0 bases and J dropped 5; count of bases not matched to a gene: 10. Germline values: CDR1 LGHNA, CDR2 YNFKEQ. The CDR3 length is 17 residues. The CDR3 reads CASSQDSLAGVPNEQYF. The CDR3 nucleotides are TGTGCCAGCAGCCAAGATAGCCTAGCGGGAGTGCCAAACGAGCAGTACTTC.

This chain uses TRBV5-1 with TRBJ2-7; tentatively, D is TRBD1 or TRBD2 (7 bases each). V lost 0 bases, J lost 4 bases, and 23 bases lay in between. The germline V gene has CDR1 SGHRS and CDR2 YFSETQ. CDR3 size: 18 residues. CDR3 coding DNA: TGCGCCAGCAGCTTGGCCGGGCGGGGGACAGCCAAGGAGTACGAGCAGTACTTC. Translating it yields CASSLAGRGTAKEYEQYF.